Each of the 31 T cell receptor beta chains below was sequenced from the same sample in a study of metastatic and nonmetastatic thyroid tumors. Among the patients, none had received any treatment before thyroid surgery. TCRdb re-clonotyped the PCR reads via MiXCR. The data contain just over 70,000 clones, around 19% of them singletons. The sample consisted of blood. The receptors were sampled from a female donor with papillary thyroid cancer or a benign thyroid nodule (not recorded which). Some clones in this sample may be carry-over from other donors' samples.

This clone was detected many times. This chain connects TRBV13 to TRBJ1-2; 7 bases match TRBD1. The germline V gene has CDR1 PRHDT and CDR2 FYEKMQ (reference sequence). This CDR3 is 14 amino acids long. V lost 5 bases and J lost 4; bases outside the gene matches: 7. The CDR3 sequence: CASSGDRAPYGYTF. CDR3 coding DNA: TGTGCCAGCAGCGGAGACAGGGCTCCCTATGGCTACACCTTC.

The chain employs TRBV19 and TRBJ1-4; no clear D. V was cut by 4 bases and J by 6 bases, with 6 bases left in between. The CDR3 contains 12 residues. Germline V gene data show CDR1 as LNHDA and CDR2 as SQIVND (reference sequence). The CDR3 DNA reads as TGTGCCAGTAGTAAAGAGGATGAAAAACTGTTTTTT. This codes for CASSKEDEKLFF.

There are a few counts of this clone. The V and J genes are TRBV9 and TRBJ2-1, with unresolved D. V lost 4 bases, J lost 3 bases, and 20 bases lay in between. The CDR3 runs to 17 residues. The V gene's germline CDR1 is SGDLS and CDR2 YYNGEE. CDR3 bases: TGTGCCAGCAGCTTCACCCACGTTTCCGGTTTCTACAATGAGCAGTTCTTC. Protein: CASSFTHVSGFYNEQFF.

As to this clone: The junction shows a germline mismatch at one end, possibly a read error. The chain joins TRBV6-1 to TRBJ2-7, with D possibly being TRBD1 (6 bases). This CDR3 is 14 amino acids long. Germline CDR1 reads MNHNS; CDR2 reads SASEGT. This CDR3 reads CASSARTEAYEQCF. The CDR3 DNA is TGTGCCAGCAGTGCGAGGACAGAGGCCTACGAGCAGTGCTTC.

The chain is built from TRBV20-1 and TRBJ2-7; the match to TRBD1 covers 7 bases. This CDR3 contains 12 residues. Germline loops: CDR1 DFQATT, CDR2 SNEGSKA (reference sequence). V lost 3 bases and J lost 4; bases outside the gene matches: 3. The CDR3 DNA is TGCAGTGCTAGGGACAGGTTTTACGAGCAGTACTTC. Encoded protein: CSARDRFYEQYF.

This chain links TRBV5-5 with TRBJ1-5; 12 positions agree with TRBD1. The junction had 17 bases not matched to a gene; V was cut back by 4 bases and J by 3 bases. Per the germline V gene, CDR1 is SGHKS and CDR2 is YYEKEE (reference sequence). CDR3 length: 20 amino acids. Here the CDR3 DNA reads TGTGCCAGCAGCGACGCGACCGGGACAGGGGGCCGATCCGTCAATCAGCCCCAGCATTTT. Translation: CASSDATGTGGRSVNQPQHF.

Many counts were recorded for this clone. The chain is built from TRBV28 and TRBJ1-6, with D perhaps matching TRBD1 (6 bases). Germline values: CDR1 MDHEN, CDR2 SYDVKM. The CDR3 is 17 residues long. V was pared by 8 bases and J by 13 bases, with 30 bases between. The CDR3 here is CASLIHGQFMGPSPLHF. The CDR3, as DNA: TGTGCCAGCTTAATACACGGACAGTTCATGGGTCCCTCCCCCCTCCACTTT. Together with reference TRBV28 and TRBJ1-6, the CDR3 gives the full variable domain: DVKVTQSSRYLVKRTGEKVFLECVQDMDHENMFWYRQDPGLGLRLIYFSYDVKMKEKGDIPEGYSVSREKKERFSLILESASTNQTSMYLCASLIHGQFMGPSPLHFGNGTRLTVT.

This clone was recorded at least ten times. The J gene is TRBJ2-7, the V gene TRBV2; D is unclear. This CDR3 is 10 amino acids long. Germline values: CDR1 SNHLY, CDR2 FYNNEI. The ends were cut back, 10 bases at V and 3 bases at J, with 7 bases in the middle. The CDR3 region has the DNA TGTGCCACACGAGGCTACGAGCAGTACTTC. The encoded protein is CATRGYEQYF.

This clone occurred many times. The gene calls are TRBV5-1 and TRBJ2-1; D might be TRBD2 (6 bases). Germline CDR1 SGHRS, CDR2 YFSETQ. This CDR3 region has 14 residues. V shed 0 bases and J shed 14 bases, with 18 bases lying between them. DNA for the CDR3: TGCGCCAGCAGCTTGGCCTTCTCTGGGGAGGCGGAGTTCTTC. As protein: CASSLAFSGEAEFF.

This clone came up many times. The J gene is TRBJ2-4, the V gene TRBV19; 11 bases align to TRBD2. This CDR3 region has 17 residues. Germline V gene sequence: CDR1 LNHDA, CDR2 SQIVND (reference sequence). V shed 5 bases, J shed 2 bases, and the junction held 8 bases outside the gene matches. The CDR3 bases are TGTGCCAGTAGTGTCCTAGCGGGAGGCCGGTCCAAAAACATTCAGTACTTC. Translating it yields CASSVLAGGRSKNIQYF.

The V and J genes are TRBV3-1 and TRBJ1-2; no firm D call. Germline V gene data show CDR1 as LGHDT and CDR2 as YNNKEL (reference sequence). This CDR3 has 14 amino acids. Trimming took 0 bases from V and 4 from J, leaving 9 bases between them. Here the CDR3 DNA reads TGTGCCAGCAGCCAAGATAGAGCTCCCTATGGCTACACCTTC. Its translation is CASSQDRAPYGYTF.

This clone was found many times. The rearrangement links TRBV7-9 to TRBJ2-7, with a possible D match to TRBD2 (5 bases). V was clipped by 6 bases and J by 2 bases, with 11 bases between them. Germline CDR1 SEHNR, CDR2 FQNEAQ (reference sequence). The CDR3 loop spans 13 amino acids. The CDR3 nucleotides are TGTGCCAGCAGACCGGACTGGGCCTACGAGCAGTACTTC. This gives the protein CASRPDWAYEQYF.

Ten or more counts support this clone. This chain uses TRBV19 with TRBJ1-5; 9 bases are a match to TRBD1. The junction had 5 bases not matched to a gene; V was cut back by 7 bases and J by 1 base. Germline V lookup: CDR1 LNHDA, CDR2 SQIVND (reference sequence). This CDR3 has 15 amino acids. The DNA of the CDR3 is TGTGCCAGTAACAGGGGACAGGGCAGCAATCAGCCCCAGCATTTT. This sequence encodes CASNRGQGSNQPQHF. The whole variable domain, remainder taken from reference TRBV19 and TRBJ1-5, is DGGITQSPKYLFRKEGQNVTLSCEQNLNHDAMYWYRQDPGQGLRLIYYSQIVNDFQKGDIAEGYSVSREKKESFPLTVTSAQKNPTAFYLCASNRGQGSNQPQHFGDGTRLSIL.

The chain joins TRBV30 to TRBJ1-2; 9 positions agree with TRBD1. V was pared by 8 bases and J by 4 bases, with 8 bases of the junction left unmatched. The germline V gene encodes CDR1 GTSNPN and CDR2 SVGIG (reference sequence). The CDR3 runs 13 residues. CDR3 sequence: CALGDRESYGYTF. The CDR3 nucleotides are TGTGCCCTCGGGGACAGGGAGAGCTATGGCTACACCTTC.

This clone has a count of ten or more. The chain has TRBV6-1 and TRBJ2-7; D possibly uses TRBD1 or TRBD2 (7 bases each). Germline-derived CDR1 and CDR2 are MNHNS and SASEGT. Trimming shortened V by 6 bases and J by 6 bases, and 18 bases separated the two germline ends. The CDR3 has 14 amino acids. CDR3 amino acids: CASRHTGEGCEQYF. The CDR3 bases are TGTGCCAGCAGACACACAGGGGAGGGCTGCGAGCAGTACTTC.

The rearrangement joins TRBV6-1 to TRBJ1-1, with 11 bases identical to TRBD1. CDR3 size: 14 residues. The ends lost 5 bases at V and 7 bases at J; junction bases unmatched: 6. Per the germline V gene, CDR1 is MNHNS and CDR2 is SASEGT. For the CDR3, the DNA is TGTGCCAGCAGTATCGGACAGGGGGCCAATGAAGCTTTCTTT. It codes for CASSIGQGANEAFF.

This clone occurred many times. The chain couples TRBV12-3 or TRBV12-4 to TRBJ2-1; 9 bases align to TRBD2. With 3 bases clipped from V and 6 bases from J, the junction kept 6 bases outside the gene matches. The CDR3 runs 15 residues. The CDR3 DNA follows: TGTGCCAGCAGTTTGAGTAGCGGGAGAGGCAATGAGCAGTTCTTC. The encoded protein is CASSLSSGRGNEQFF.

Here the CDR3 reads CASSKTSGSYNEQFF. DNA of the CDR3: TGTGCCAGCAGCAAGACTAGCGGGTCCTACAATGAGCAGTTCTTC. The chain joins TRBV7-8 to TRBJ2-1; 10 bases line up with TRBD2. CDR1 and CDR2 from the germline V gene are SGHVS and FQNEAQ. The CDR3 loop spans 15 amino acids. With V trimmed by 5 bases and J by 1 base, 2 bases remained unmatched.

This clone was recorded at least ten times. The chain couples TRBV7-9 to TRBJ2-2; a possible D gene is TRBD1 (5 bases). Trimming cost V 5 bases and J 1 base, with 11 bases left between them. The CDR3 length is 15 residues. CDR1 SEHNR and CDR2 FQNEAQ come from the germline V gene (reference sequence). The CDR3 nucleotides read TGTGCCAGCAGCCCGCTGGGGCAGAACACCGGGGAGCTGTTTTTT. Amino acid sequence: CASSPLGQNTGELFF.

This clone has more than one count but fewer than ten. For the CDR3, the DNA is TGTGCCAGCAGGGGCGGGGGGGCGGTTCAGGAGACCCAGTACTTC. Its translation: CASRGGGAVQETQYF. The V gene is TRBV6-1, the J gene TRBJ2-5, with 9 bases identical to TRBD2. The CDR3 is 15 amino acids. Germline CDR1 reads MNHNS; CDR2 reads SASEGT. V lost 6 bases to trimming and J lost 5 bases; unmatched junction nucleotides: 10.

The chain has TRBV10-3 and TRBJ2-2, with D unclear. The V end lost 4 bases, the J end lost 2 bases, and 14 bases lay between the germline ends. The CDR3 sequence is 16 residues long. Germline V lookup: CDR1 ENHRY, CDR2 SYGVKD. The CDR3 region has the DNA TGTGCCATCAGTGCTCTGTCGGGTGGAAACACCGGGGAGCTGTTTTTT. It specifies CAISALSGGNTGELFF.

This clone was counted ten times or more. Other DNA sequences in the same sample also yield this CDR3. The genes are TRBV13 and TRBJ2-7; 9 bases align to TRBD2. With V trimmed by 4 bases and J by 2 bases, 3 bases remained unmatched. CDR1 is PRHDT and CDR2 is FYEKMQ in the germline V gene (reference sequence). The CDR3 length is 14 residues. CDR3 in amino acids: CASSSGLATYEQYF. CDR3 DNA sequence: TGTGCCAGCAGCTCCGGACTAGCGACCTACGAGCAGTACTTC.

In this sample, this clone turned up many times. The chain has TRBV7-2 and TRBJ2-1; D is possibly TRBD1 (5 bases). Germline V gives CDR1 SGHTA, CDR2 FQGNSA. V lost 0 bases and J 0 bases, leaving 12 bases between the germline ends. The CDR3 has 17 residues. The CDR3 bases are TGTGCCAGCAGCTTAGCGGTGTCAAGGGGCTCCTACAATGAGCAGTTCTTC. This translates into CASSLAVSRGSYNEQFF.

This clone has a count of ten or more. This rearrangement joins TRBV4-1 to TRBJ1-2; TRBD1 is a possible D gene (6 bases). Germline V gene sequence: CDR1 MGHRA, CDR2 YSYEKL. The CDR3 has 17 residues. Trimming took 1 base from V and 4 from J, leaving 19 bases between them. This chain's CDR3 is CASSQGRQDSKFYGYTF. The CDR3 DNA is TGCGCCAGCAGCCAAGGGAGACAGGACAGCAAGTTCTATGGCTACACCTTC.

Ten or more counts support this clone. The V and J genes are TRBV19 and TRBJ1-3; D gene ambiguous. Trimming left V 1 base short and J 8 bases short, with 9 bases between. The germline gives CDR1 LNHDA, CDR2 SQIVND (reference sequence). The length of the CDR3 is 13 residues. CDR3 DNA sequence: TGTGCCAGTAGTATAGGTTTAAGGTACACCATATATTTT. Protein product: CASSIGLRYTIYF.

This clone was observed a few times. At one of its ends the junction is not consistent with the germline gene, which may arise from a read error. The chain uses TRBV2 and TRBJ1-6; TRBD1 matches 8 bases. The germline V gene has CDR1 SNHLY and CDR2 FYNNEI. The CDR3 is 14 residues long. CDR3 protein: CASSETGGYSHLQF. CDR3 nucleotide sequence: TGTGCCAGCAGTGAAACAGGGGGATATTCACACCTCCAATTT.

This clone was observed many times. Other DNA variants within this sample encode the same CDR3. V usage is TRBV3-1 and J usage is TRBJ2-5; D gene unclear. From germline, CDR1 is LGHDT and CDR2 YNNKEL (reference sequence). Deletions cut 1 base from V and 7 bases from J, with 16 bases between. This CDR3 has 15 residues. The DNA for the CDR3 is TGTGCCAGCAGCCAAGGAAATGGCCTGCCCGGGACCCAGTACTTC. Its protein is CASSQGNGLPGTQYF.

In this sample, this clone turned up many times. The J gene is TRBJ1-2, the V gene TRBV12-3 or TRBV12-4, with TRBD1 as a possible D gene (6 bases). V gave up 3 bases and J gave up 6 bases, with 14 bases separating them. The CDR3 is 14 residues long. This chain's CDR3 is CASSFPGQRHGYTF. CDR3 DNA sequence: TGTGCCAGCAGTTTTCCTGGACAGAGACATGGCTACACCTTC.

This clone appeared many times. The chain is built from TRBV7-2 and TRBJ1-3; D is ambiguous. The V and J ends lost 2 bases and 0 bases respectively, with 5 bases between them. From germline, CDR1 is SGHTA and CDR2 FQGNSA. This CDR3 has 14 amino acids. The CDR3 sequence is CASSLRISGNTIYF. Written as DNA, the CDR3 is TGTGCCAGCAGCTTAAGAATCTCTGGAAACACCATATATTTT.

This clone was observed at least ten times. V gene TRBV18 combines with J gene TRBJ2-7; TRBD1 aligns across 7 bases. Unmatched junction bases numbered 4, after V lost 3 bases and J lost 11 bases. The CDR3 sequence is 11 residues long. Germline CDR1 and CDR2: KGHSH and LQKENI. CDR3: CASSPGTEKYF. In nucleotides, the CDR3 is TGTGCCAGCTCACCGGGGACAGAAAAGTACTTC.

This chain joins TRBV11-2 and TRBJ2-1; TRBD2 agrees at 8 bases. The CDR3 extends over 17 amino acids. The V gene's germline CDR1 is SGHAT and CDR2 FQNNGV. The trim removed 5 bases at V and 4 bases at J, leaving 13 bases unmatched. CDR3 sequence reads: CASSLPPRLATYNEQFF. The CDR3, as DNA: TGTGCCAGCAGCCTGCCACCGCGACTAGCGACGTACAATGAGCAGTTCTTC. Together with reference TRBV11-2 and TRBJ2-1, the CDR3 gives the full variable domain: EAGVAQSPRYKIIEKRQSVAFWCNPISGHATLYWYQQILGQGPKLLIQFQNNGVVDDSQLPKDRFSAERLKGVDSTLKIQPAKLEDSAVYLCASSLPPRLATYNEQFFGPGTRLTVL.